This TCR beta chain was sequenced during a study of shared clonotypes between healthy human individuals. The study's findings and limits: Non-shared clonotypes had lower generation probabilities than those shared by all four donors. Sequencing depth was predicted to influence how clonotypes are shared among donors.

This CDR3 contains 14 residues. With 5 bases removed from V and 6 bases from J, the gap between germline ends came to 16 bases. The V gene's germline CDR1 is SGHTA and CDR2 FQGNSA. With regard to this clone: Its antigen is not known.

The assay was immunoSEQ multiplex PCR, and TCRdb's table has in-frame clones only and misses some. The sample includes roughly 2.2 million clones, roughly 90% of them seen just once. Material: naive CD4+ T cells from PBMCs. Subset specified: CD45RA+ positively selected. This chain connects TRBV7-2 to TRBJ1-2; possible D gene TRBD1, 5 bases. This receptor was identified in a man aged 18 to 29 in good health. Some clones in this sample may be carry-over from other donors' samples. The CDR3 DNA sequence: TGTGCCAGCAGCCCCCTGGGCAGGGTGGATGGCTACACCTTC. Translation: CASSPLGRVDGYTF. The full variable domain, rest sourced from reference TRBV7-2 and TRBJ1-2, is GAGVSQSPSNKVTEKGKDVELRCDPISGHTALYWYRQSLGQGLEFLIYFQGNSAPDKSGLPSDRFSAERTGGSVSTLTIQRTQQEDSAVYLCASSPLGRVDGYTFGSGTRLTVV.